A single sample is the source of the 17 T cell receptor beta chains below, sequenced in a study of molecular identifiers for immune sequencing clone quantification (dated by TCRdb to about 2018). Libraries were made using PCR. The run used an Illumina HiSeq 4000. The public reads were quality trimmed at Q25 with fastp and then assembled into clones with MiXCR by TCRdb, keeping productive beta chains. A single entry per CDR3 protein holds the most common genes and DNA from its merged rows. The sample table shows just under 650,000 distinct CDR3 sequences, and 20% are seen once. The top ten constitute 0.75% to 0.95% of the sample. The sample comprised naive CD8+ T cells from blood, with Jurkat cell RNA spiked in. According to the study, the label for this sample's cell subset or site signals: FACS-sorted CD8+CD4-CCR7+CD45RA+ naive T cells. Receptors were obtained from a human donor in good health. Some libraries in this study had Jurkat cell RNA spiked in.

The sample holds many counts of this clonotype. This chain connects TRBV4-3 to TRBJ2-7; D is perhaps TRBD2 (5 bases). The CDR3 totals 16 residues. With 0 bases removed from V and 3 bases from J, the gap between germline ends came to 15 bases. CDR1 is LGHNA and CDR2 is YSLEER in the germline V gene. The CDR3 nucleotides read TGCGCCAGCAGCCAAGATAGGGCCGGGATCTACTACGAGCAGTACTTC. It translates to CASSQDRAGIYYEQYF.

Of note for this clonotype: A much larger clonotype is one base distant, so this may be a read error. The chain combines TRBV12-3 or TRBV12-4 with TRBJ2-5, with 10 bases fitting TRBD1. V lost 3 bases to trimming and J lost 2 bases; unmatched junction nucleotides: 9. The CDR3 has 17 residues. The CDR3 DNA is TGTGCCAGCAGTTTGGTTCTGACAGGGGGCTTTCAAGAGACCCAGTACTTC. Amino acid sequence: CASSLVLTGGFQETQYF.

This clonotype was counted ten times or more. V usage is TRBV29-1 and J usage is TRBJ2-5; TRBD1 matches 8 bases. J gave up 3 bases and V 3 bases, and 9 bases lay outside the gene matches. This CDR3 has 15 amino acids. Germline CDR1 reads SQVTM; CDR2 reads ANQGSEA. CDR3 sequence: CSVEYGQGVKETQYF. The CDR3 region has the DNA TGCAGCGTTGAGTATGGACAGGGTGTCAAAGAGACCCAGTACTTC.

This clonotype was counted ten times or more. The rearrangement uses TRBV20-1 and TRBJ2-2, with TRBD2 matching over 8 bases. The germline gives CDR1 DFQATT, CDR2 SNEGSKA (reference sequence). The CDR3 runs 15 residues. With V trimmed by 6 bases and J by 5 bases, 11 bases remained unmatched. Here the CDR3 reads CSARLGGGYTGELFF. The DNA for the CDR3 is TGCAGTGCCCGTCTAGGCGGGGGGTATACCGGGGAGCTGTTTTTT.

In this sample, this clonotype turned up many times. This chain connects TRBV7-6 to TRBJ1-1; D is unclear. V lost 1 base and J 5 bases, leaving 8 bases between the germline ends. CDR1 is SGHVS, CDR2 FNYEAQ, per germline. The CDR3 covers 13 residues. The CDR3 coding sequence is TGTGCCAGCAGCTTAGAGATTGGGACTGAAGCTTTCTTT. Translating it yields CASSLEIGTEAFF.

This chain joins TRBV30 and TRBJ1-1; no definite D call. Germline-derived CDR1 and CDR2 are GTSNPN and SVGIG (reference sequence). The CDR3 extends over 12 amino acids. Trimming removed 2 bases at V and 0 bases at J, with 4 bases between. The CDR3 nucleotides read TGTGCCTGGAGTTACGTGAACACTGAAGCTTTCTTT. This codes for CAWSYVNTEAFF. The variable domain in full, with the rest retrieved from reference TRBV30 and TRBJ1-1, is SQTIHQWPATLVQPVGSPLSLECTVEGTSNPNLYWYRQAAGRGLQLLFYSVGIGQISSEVPQNLSASRPQDRQFILSSKKLLLSDSGFYLCAWSYVNTEAFFGQGTRLTVV.

Notes on this clonotype: This clone may be a read error of a much larger clone one base away. In nucleotides, the CDR3 is TGTGCCAGCAGCTACGCGGGTTTTGGCACAGGTACGCAGTATTTT. This sequence encodes CASSYAGFGTGTQYF. This chain uses TRBV27 with TRBJ2-3, with D possibly called TRBD1 or TRBD2 (5 bases each). The CDR3 runs 15 residues. Per the germline V gene, CDR1 is MNHEY and CDR2 is SMNVEV (reference sequence).

On this clonotype: A junction end diverges from the germline sequence, so it may reflect a read error. The V and J genes are TRBV27 and TRBJ2-7; 13 bases agree with TRBD2. The CDR3 runs to 20 residues. In germline, CDR1 is MNHEY, CDR2 SMNVEV (reference sequence). The CDR3 DNA is TGTGCCAGCAGTCTATCTCAGACTAGCGGGAGGACCCGCCAAACCTACGAGCAGTACTTC. It encodes CASSLSQTSGRTRQTYEQYF.

This clonotype was recorded many times. The gene calls are TRBV4-3 and TRBJ2-7; D not resolved. Trimming removed 1 base at V and 4 bases at J, with 5 bases between. The CDR3 spans 12 residues. The germline CDR1 and CDR2 sequences are LGHNA and YSLEER. Here the CDR3 reads CASSQGMYEQYF. The DNA for the CDR3 is TGCGCCAGCAGCCAAGGGATGTACGAGCAGTACTTC.

This clonotype turned up a few times. The V and J genes are TRBV4-3 and TRBJ2-2, with D perhaps matching TRBD1 or TRBD2 (5 bases each). Germline loops: CDR1 LGHNA, CDR2 YSLEER. This CDR3 has 16 residues. The V end lost 4 bases, the J end lost 4 bases, and 16 bases lay between the germline ends. The CDR3 DNA reads TGCGCCAGCAGCCCAGTTCAGAGGGGAACCACCGGGGAGCTGTTTTTT. It specifies CASSPVQRGTTGELFF.

Details on this clonotype: A much larger clone lies one base from this, so it may be a read error. The J gene is TRBJ2-7, the V gene TRBV29-1; D perhaps matches TRBD2 (6 bases). V lost 8 bases, J lost 2 bases, and 13 bases lay in between. Germline CDR1 SQVTM, CDR2 ANQGSEA. The CDR3 consists of 12 residues. The CDR3 DNA follows: TGCAGCATGGTAGCGGATCCCTACGAGCAGTACTTC. This gives the protein CSMVADPYEQYF.

This clonotype was counted many times. The chain combines TRBV7-9 with TRBJ2-2; no definite D call. Germline V gene lookup returns CDR1 SEHNR and CDR2 FQNEAQ (reference sequence). The CDR3 covers 14 residues. Deletions cut 3 bases from V and 6 bases from J, with 11 bases between. This chain's CDR3 is CASSFPNLSGELFF. In nucleotides, the CDR3 is TGTGCCAGCAGCTTCCCCAATCTCTCCGGGGAGCTGTTTTTT.

In its sample, this clonotype was seen a few times. This sequence joins TRBV2 and TRBJ1-3; weak D call: TRBD1 (6 bases). The CDR3 spans 15 residues. V was clipped by 7 bases and J by 0 bases, with 13 bases between them. From germline, CDR1 is SNHLY and CDR2 FYNNEI. CDR3 region: CASTIDRHSGNTIYF. In nucleotides, the CDR3 is TGTGCCAGCACTATAGACAGGCACTCTGGAAACACCATATATTTT.

This clonotype was counted many times. The chain couples TRBV7-9 to TRBJ2-7, with D unclear. This CDR3 comprises 12 residues. Trimming took 5 bases from V and 5 from J, leaving 10 bases between them. Germline V lookup: CDR1 SEHNR, CDR2 FQNEAQ (reference sequence). This chain's CDR3 is CASSPPGNEQYF. For the CDR3, the DNA is TGTGCCAGCAGCCCGCCAGGAAACGAGCAGTACTTC.

The chain links TRBV28 to TRBJ1-1; D is unresolved. CDR1 and CDR2 from the germline V gene are MDHEN and SYDVKM. V was shortened by 4 bases and J by 3 bases, with 15 bases between the two germline ends. CDR3 length: 15 residues. CDR3 sequence: CASSYSRNVDTEAFF. In DNA form, the CDR3 reads TGTGCCAGCAGTTATTCCCGAAATGTCGACACTGAAGCTTTCTTT.

The chain recombines TRBV19 with TRBJ1-4, with D possibly TRBD1 on 5 matching bases. Per the germline V gene, CDR1 is LNHDA and CDR2 is SQIVND (reference sequence). V lost 0 bases and J lost 3, with 11 bases in between. The CDR3 spans 16 residues. In DNA form, the CDR3 reads TGTGCCAGTAGTATAGATCCCGGGGACTCTAATGAAAAACTGTTTTTT. Translated: CASSIDPGDSNEKLFF.

Comments on this clonotype: A much bigger clone sits one base away, suggesting this may be a read error. This chain links TRBV28 with TRBJ1-1; D remains unclear. Germline V gene lookup returns CDR1 MDHEN and CDR2 SYDVKM. Trimming cost V 8 bases and J 5 bases, with 6 bases left between them. The CDR3 is 10 amino acids. The CDR3 protein is CASLRTEAFF. The CDR3 DNA is TGTGCCAGCCTGAGGACTGAAGCTTTCTTT.